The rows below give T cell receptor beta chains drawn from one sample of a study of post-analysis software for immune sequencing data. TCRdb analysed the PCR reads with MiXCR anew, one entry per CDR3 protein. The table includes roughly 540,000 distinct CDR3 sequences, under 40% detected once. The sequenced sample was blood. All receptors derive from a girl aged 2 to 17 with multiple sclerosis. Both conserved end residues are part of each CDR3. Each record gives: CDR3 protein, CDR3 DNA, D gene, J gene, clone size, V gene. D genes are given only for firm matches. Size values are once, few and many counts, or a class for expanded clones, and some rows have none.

CDR3: CSARGDRDSYEQYF
DNA: TGCAGTGCTAGGGGCGACAGGGACTCCTACGAGCAGTACTTC
D: TRBD1
J: TRBJ2-7
size: few
V: TRBV20-1

CDR3: CASSPAGGSGANVLTF
DNA: TGTGCCAGCAGCCCGGCGGGGGGGAGCGGGGCCAACGTCCTGACTTTC
D: TRBD2
J: TRBJ2-6
size: NA
V: TRBV28

CDR3: CASSPRQAFGYGYTF
DNA: TGTGCCAGCAGCCCCCGACAGGCCTTTGGCTATGGCTACACCTTC
D: NA
J: TRBJ1-2
size: few
V: TRBV3-1

CDR3: CASSYGRGRGSRQFF
DNA: TGTGCCAGCAGTTACGGGCGGGGGCGGGGGAGTCGGCAGTTCTTC
D: NA
J: TRBJ2-1
size: few
V: TRBV6-5

CDR3: CSVERAGDYGYTF
DNA: TGCAGCGTTGAAAGGGCCGGGGACTATGGCTACACCTTC
D: NA
J: TRBJ1-2
size: NA
V: TRBV29-1

CDR3: CASSESPGHRQETQYF
DNA: TGTGCCAGCAGCGAGTCACCGGGACACCGACAAGAGACCCAGTACTTC
D: NA
J: TRBJ2-5
size: few
V: TRBV9

CDR3: CASSFHRPFDRPKGLNTEAFF
DNA: TGTGCCAGCAGCTTCCACCGACCTTTCGACAGGCCAAAGGGATTGAACACTGAAGCTTTCTTT
D: NA
J: TRBJ1-1
size: NA
V: TRBV11-1

CDR3: CASRGGGTTDTQYF
DNA: TGTGCCAGCAGAGGCGGGGGGACCACAGATACGCAGTATTTT
D: TRBD2
J: TRBJ2-3
size: many
V: TRBV2

CDR3: CASRRTSGGEVISLAKNIQYF
DNA: TGTGCCAGTAGGAGGACTAGCGGGGGGGAAGTTATTTCTTTAGCCAAAAACATTCAGTACTTC
D: TRBD2
J: TRBJ2-4
size: NA
V: TRBV19

CDR3: CSARGDRGRVYNSGYTF
DNA: TGCAGTGCTAGGGGGGACAGGGGGCGCGTCTATAATAGTGGCTACACCTTC
D: TRBD1
J: TRBJ1-2
size: NA
V: TRBV20-1

CDR3: CASSKVGDNMSYEQYF
DNA: TGTGCCAGCAGCAAAGTGGGCGACAACATGTCCTACGAGCAGTACTTC
D: NA
J: TRBJ2-7
size: NA
V: TRBV21-1

CDR3: CASSPLSGSEQYF
DNA: TGTGCCAGCTCACCACTTTCGGGGAGCGAGCAGTACTTC
D: NA
J: TRBJ2-7
size: NA
V: TRBV18

CDR3: CASSSSSGSDTQYF
DNA: TGTGCCAGCAGTTCATCTTCAGGGTCAGATACGCAGTATTTT
D: NA
J: TRBJ2-3
size: few
V: TRBV12-3/TRBV12-4

CDR3: CASSLVASGGARTDTQYF
DNA: TGTGCCAGCAGCTTAGTGGCTAGCGGGGGGGCCCGCACAGATACGCAGTATTTT
D: TRBD2
J: TRBJ2-3
size: once
V: TRBV11-2

CDR3: CSARWGTGEGYTF
DNA: TGCAGTGCTAGATGGGGGACAGGGGAAGGCTACACCTTC
D: TRBD1
J: TRBJ1-2
size: few
V: TRBV20-1

CDR3: CSVARHGYGDRYEQYF
DNA: TGCAGCGTTGCCCGTCACGGATACGGAGACCGTTACGAGCAGTACTTC
D: NA
J: TRBJ2-7
size: NA
V: TRBV29-1

CDR3: CASRPGRTTDTQYF
DNA: TGCGCCAGCCGGCCCGGGCGGACCACAGATACGCAGTATTTT
D: NA
J: TRBJ2-3
size: NA
V: TRBV5-1

CDR3: CASNARTGVYGYTF
DNA: TGTGCCAGTAACGCGAGGACGGGGGTCTATGGCTACACCTTC
D: NA
J: TRBJ1-2
size: NA
V: TRBV19

CDR3: CASTRWGARENIQYF
DNA: TGCGCCAGCACAAGGTGGGGGGCACGTGAGAACATTCAGTACTTC
D: NA
J: TRBJ2-4
size: NA
V: TRBV5-1

CDR3: CASTEGLAGDTQYF
DNA: TGCGCCAGCACCGAAGGGCTAGCGGGAGATACGCAGTATTTT
D: TRBD2
J: TRBJ2-3
size: NA
V: TRBV10-2

CDR3: CASSAKPGQGARSSTDTQYF
DNA: TGTGCCAGTAGTGCGAAACCGGGACAGGGGGCGAGATCTAGCACAGATACGCAGTATTTT
D: TRBD1
J: TRBJ2-3
size: NA
V: TRBV19

CDR3: CASSFQGEEQYF
DNA: TGCGCCAGCAGCTTCCAGGGCGAGGAGCAGTACTTC
D: NA
J: TRBJ2-7
size: few
V: TRBV5-1

CDR3: CSARTGQRSTDTQYF
DNA: TGCAGTGCTCGGACGGGACAAAGGTCGACAGATACGCAGTATTTT
D: NA
J: TRBJ2-3
size: NA
V: TRBV20-1

CDR3: CSVVLPRSIYEQYF
DNA: TGCAGCGTTGTCCTTCCCCGGAGTATCTACGAGCAGTACTTC
D: NA
J: TRBJ2-7
size: few
V: TRBV29-1

CDR3: CASSPGGTGYQPQHF
DNA: TGTGCCAGCAGCCCCGGGGGGACAGGCTATCAGCCCCAGCATTTT
D: TRBD1
J: TRBJ1-5
size: NA
V: TRBV5-5

CDR3: CASSSAISGSEQFF
DNA: TGTGCCAGCAGCTCGGCTATATCGGGCAGCGAGCAGTTCTTC
D: NA
J: TRBJ2-1
size: NA
V: TRBV5-4

CDR3: CASSQVQGNSYEQYF
DNA: TGCGCCAGCAGCCAAGTCCAGGGAAACTCCTACGAGCAGTACTTC
D: NA
J: TRBJ2-7
size: NA
V: TRBV4-1

CDR3: CASGLAGTGVYNEQFF
DNA: TGTGCTAGTGGTTTAGCCGGGACAGGGGTTTACAATGAGCAGTTCTTC
D: TRBD1
J: TRBJ2-1
size: many
V: TRBV12-5

CDR3: CASSFRTAWDNEQFF
DNA: TGCGCCAGCAGCTTTAGGACTGCTTGGGACAATGAGCAGTTCTTC
D: NA
J: TRBJ2-1
size: few
V: TRBV5-1

CDR3: CASSGRGTFQETQYF
DNA: TGTGCCAGCAGCGGCAGGGGCACCTTTCAAGAGACCCAGTACTTC
D: NA
J: TRBJ2-5
size: few
V: TRBV9

CDR3: CASSKARLRTATNEKLFF
DNA: TGTGCCAGCAGCAAAGCGCGCCTCCGGACAGCAACTAATGAAAAACTGTTTTTT
D: NA
J: TRBJ1-4
size: NA
V: TRBV21-1

CDR3: CASSPRTGPSGANVLTF
DNA: TGTGCCAGCAGCCCTCGGACAGGGCCCTCTGGGGCCAACGTCCTGACTTTC
D: TRBD1
J: TRBJ2-6
size: NA
V: TRBV7-6

CDR3: CASSRLEAAFYNEQFF
DNA: TGTGCCAGCAGCCGACTTGAAGCAGCTTTCTACAATGAGCAGTTCTTC
D: NA
J: TRBJ2-1
size: NA
V: TRBV14

CDR3: CSAQSVQGDYGYTF
DNA: TGCAGTGCGCAATCCGTACAGGGTGACTATGGCTACACCTTC
D: NA
J: TRBJ1-2
size: NA
V: TRBV20-1

CDR3: CASSPDPPNQPQHF
DNA: TGTGCCAGCAGTCCAGACCCCCCAAATCAGCCCCAGCATTTT
D: NA
J: TRBJ1-5
size: NA
V: TRBV2

CDR3: CAIKSWTPGTSVPDTQYF
DNA: TGTGCCATCAAGTCCTGGACCCCCGGGACTAGTGTCCCAGATACGCAGTATTTT
D: TRBD2
J: TRBJ2-3
size: NA
V: TRBV10-3

CDR3: CSAILTGYTDTQYF
DNA: TGCAGTGCTATCTTAACGGGATACACAGATACGCAGTATTTT
D: NA
J: TRBJ2-3
size: NA
V: TRBV20-1

CDR3: CAIRGSLLRDSPLHF
DNA: TGTGCCATCAGGGGCTCTCTCCTTCGGGATTCACCCCTCCACTTT
D: NA
J: TRBJ1-6
size: NA
V: TRBV10-3

CDR3: CSAPILAGVTDTQYF
DNA: TGCAGTGCGCCCATACTAGCGGGGGTCACAGATACGCAGTATTTT
D: TRBD2
J: TRBJ2-3
size: NA
V: TRBV20-1

CDR3: CASMVGKGLSTDTQYF
DNA: TGCGCCAGCATGGTCGGTAAAGGCTTATCCACAGATACGCAGTATTTT
D: NA
J: TRBJ2-3
size: NA
V: TRBV5-1

CDR3: CASSLFSGGARQETQYF
DNA: TGTGCCAGCAGTCTGTTTAGCGGGGGGGCCCGCCAAGAGACCCAGTACTTC
D: TRBD2
J: TRBJ2-5
size: NA
V: TRBV12-3/TRBV12-4

CDR3: CASTVADNSPLHF
DNA: TGTGCCAGCACGGTCGCCGATAATTCACCCCTCCACTTT
D: NA
J: TRBJ1-6
size: NA
V: TRBV28

CDR3: CASSVLAGPNEQFF
DNA: TGTGCCAGCAGTGTACTAGCGGGGCCGAATGAGCAGTTCTTC
D: TRBD2
J: TRBJ2-1
size: NA
V: TRBV6-1

CDR3: CASRRTVGETQYF
DNA: TGTGCCAGCAGGAGGACAGTTGGGGAGACCCAGTACTTC
D: NA
J: TRBJ2-5
size: few
V: TRBV6-5